One sample yielded the 17 T cell receptor beta chains listed below, sequenced in a study of cytomegalovirus exposure and HLA in healthy donors. 13 Jbeta primers and 60 Vbeta primers were used for the PCR. This table comes from immunoSEQ multiplex PCR, and its TCRdb copy is limited to in-frame clones, with some not included. Here the sample spans 100,000 to 150,000 clones, around 83% being singletons. Source material: PBMCs. The origin of the receptors is a man aged 45-65 years in good health and CMV-seronegative.

V and J are TRBV6-1 and TRBJ2-5; D is ambiguous. The V end was cut by 1 base, the J end by 7 bases, with 10 bases between. The CDR3 totals 13 residues. Germline CDR1 MNHNS, CDR2 SASEGT. The CDR3 reads CASSEGQSWTQYF. The CDR3 DNA reads as TGTGCCAGCAGTGAAGGACAATCGTGGACCCAGTACTTC.

CDR3 in DNA: TGTGCCAGCTCACCCAGCAGGTACGAGCAGTACTTC. Protein product: CASSPSRYEQYF. The J gene is TRBJ2-7, the V gene TRBV18, with D hard to call. Trimming removed 3 bases at V and 4 bases at J, with 7 bases between. The CDR3 spans 12 residues. The V gene's germline CDR1 is KGHSH and CDR2 LQKENI. Looking up the rest from reference TRBV18 and TRBJ2-7 gives the full variable domain: NAGVMQNPRHLVRRRGQEARLRCSPMKGHSHVYWYRQLPEEGLKFMVYLQKENIIDESGMPKERFSAEFPKEGPSILRIQQVVRGDSAAYFCASSPSRYEQYFGPGTRLTVT.

This chain uses TRBV6-1 with TRBJ1-4; D perhaps matches TRBD1 (6 bases). CDR1 and CDR2 from the germline V gene are MNHNS and SASEGT. The CDR3 extends over 15 amino acids. V lost 4 bases to trimming and J lost 5 bases, with 14 bases between them. As DNA, the CDR3 is TGTGCCAGCAGTGCTACAGGGAGAACAAATGAAAAACTGTTTTTT. Amino acid sequence: CASSATGRTNEKLFF.

The chain joins TRBV5-1 to TRBJ1-2; the match to TRBD1 covers 8 bases. The germline gives CDR1 SGHRS, CDR2 YFSETQ. This CDR3 spans 15 amino acids. V trimming: 4 bases; J trimming: 2 bases; junction bases outside the gene matches: 7. CDR3 residues: CASSEPRQGNYGYTF. The CDR3 DNA reads as TGCGCCAGCAGCGAGCCTCGACAGGGGAACTATGGCTACACCTTC. Supplemented by reference TRBV5-1 and TRBJ1-2, the full variable domain reads KAGVTQTPRYLIKTRGQQVTLSCSPISGHRSVSWYQQTPGQGLQFLFEYFSETQRNKGNFPGRFSGRQFSNSRSEMNVSTLELGDSALYLCASSEPRQGNYGYTFGSGTRLTVV.

The gene calls are TRBV7-6 and TRBJ2-1, with D tentatively TRBD2 (6 bases). Germline V gene lookup returns CDR1 SGHVS and CDR2 FNYEAQ. The V end lost 4 bases, the J end lost 10 bases, and 11 bases lay between the germline ends. This CDR3 is built from 12 residues. In DNA, the CDR3 is TGTGCCAGCAGCTCAACGGGGGTGGAGCAGTTCTTC. It encodes CASSSTGVEQFF.

V gene TRBV18 combines with J gene TRBJ1-2, with D tentatively TRBD1 (5 bases). This CDR3 region has 16 residues. Germline V CDR1 and CDR2: KGHSH, LQKENI. V lost 3 bases, J lost 4 bases, and 18 bases lay in between. CDR3 DNA sequence: TGTGCCAGCTCACCTCTGGGGGGACCCGGGGCCTATGGCTACACCTTC. Translating it yields CASSPLGGPGAYGYTF.

V is TRBV10-2 and J is TRBJ1-2; D uncertain. Trimming cost V 3 bases and J 4 bases, with 21 bases left between them. The CDR3 totals 17 residues. Germline V lookup: CDR1 WSHSY, CDR2 SAAADI. In nucleotides, the CDR3 is TGCGCCAGCAGTGATCTCACTACGGGGAAGAGCCGCTATGGCTACACCTTC. It encodes CASSDLTTGKSRYGYTF.

This rearrangement joins TRBV7-9 to TRBJ2-2, with D possibly TRBD1 on 6 matching bases. The germline V gene encodes CDR1 SEHNR and CDR2 FQNEAQ (reference sequence). This CDR3 is built from 14 residues. The ends were cut back, 5 bases at V and 5 bases at J, with 12 bases in the middle. This CDR3 is CASSRSDRTGELFF. DNA for the CDR3: TGTGCCAGCAGCCGATCCGACAGGACCGGGGAGCTGTTTTTT.

V and J are TRBV7-9 and TRBJ1-6, with D possibly being TRBD1 (6 bases). V was trimmed by 3 bases and J by 5 bases, leaving 11 bases between them. Germline CDR1 is SEHNR and CDR2 is FQNEAQ (reference sequence). The CDR3 spans 15 residues. In nucleotides, the CDR3 is TGTGCCAGCAGCTTCGGGACACGAAATAATTCACCCCTCCACTTT. This sequence encodes CASSFGTRNNSPLHF.

This rearrangement joins TRBV5-6 to TRBJ1-6; perhaps TRBD1 as D (5 bases). The CDR3 loop spans 14 amino acids. Trimming shortened V by 1 base and J by 10 bases, and 12 bases separated the two germline ends. Germline values: CDR1 SGHDT, CDR2 YYEEEE. The CDR3: CASSLRQGGSPLHF. For the CDR3, the DNA is TGTGCCAGCAGCTTGCGCCAGGGTGGCTCACCCCTCCACTTT.

The gene calls are TRBV4-3 and TRBJ2-4; the match to TRBD2 covers 13 bases. The trim removed 3 bases at V and 1 base at J, leaving 0 bases unmatched. The germline V gene has CDR1 LGHNA and CDR2 YSLEER. The CDR3 loop spans 16 amino acids. This CDR3 reads CASSQTSGGAKNIQYF. The CDR3, as DNA: TGCGCCAGCAGCCAGACTAGCGGGGGGGCCAAAAACATTCAGTACTTC.

The J gene is TRBJ2-7, the V gene TRBV30; a possible D gene is TRBD2 (6 bases). V was trimmed by 3 bases and J by 0 bases, leaving 18 bases between them. The CDR3 runs 16 residues. The germline CDR1 and CDR2 sequences are GTSNPN and SVGIG (reference sequence). CDR3 sequence (DNA): TGTGCCTGGAGCCTTCCGGGACTTTTGAGCTCCTACGAGCAGTACTTC. This encodes CAWSLPGLLSSYEQYF.

The gene calls are TRBV6-4 and TRBJ2-7, with no clear D. Trimming left V 5 bases short and J 1 base short, with 12 bases between. Germline CDR1 is MRHNA and CDR2 is SNTAGT. This CDR3 is built from 14 residues. For the CDR3, the DNA is TGTGCCAGCAGTTTCTCCGGGTTTTCCTACGAGCAGTACTTC. It translates to CASSFSGFSYEQYF.

The CDR3 nucleotides read TGCGCCAGCAGCCCTAGGACAGTCAACACTGAAGCTTTCTTT. Amino acids: CASSPRTVNTEAFF. The V gene is TRBV4-1, the J gene TRBJ1-1, with D tentatively TRBD1 (6 bases). Germline CDR1 reads MGHRA; CDR2 reads YSYEKL. Trimming took 4 bases from V and 2 from J, leaving 11 bases between them. The CDR3 runs to 14 residues.

The chain joins TRBV2 to TRBJ1-2; D gene unclear. Trimming removed 7 bases at V and 8 bases at J, with 17 bases between. Per the germline V gene, CDR1 is SNHLY and CDR2 is FYNNEI. This CDR3 is 13 amino acids long. The CDR3 sequence is CASKVTALSGYTF. Here the CDR3 DNA reads TGTGCCAGCAAGGTTACAGCCCTTTCGGGCTACACCTTC.

The V call is TRBV7-2, the J call TRBJ2-7, with a tentative D call TRBD2 (6 bases). The CDR3 totals 14 residues. Germline-derived CDR1 and CDR2 are SGHTA and FQGNSA. V shed 3 bases and J shed 0 bases, with 9 bases lying between them. In DNA form, the CDR3 reads TGTGCCAGCAGCTTGGGGGGTGCCTCCTACGAGCAGTACTTC. Residues: CASSLGGASYEQYF.

V gene TRBV19 combines with J gene TRBJ1-5, with D maybe TRBD1 (5 bases). This CDR3 comprises 15 residues. In germline, CDR1 is LNHDA, CDR2 SQIVND (reference sequence). V was pared by 6 bases and J by 4 bases, with 16 bases between. In DNA form, the CDR3 reads TGTGCCAGTAGCCCCGGGGGGGTCCGGAATCAGCCCCAGCATTTT. Amino acid sequence: CASSPGGVRNQPQHF.